This T cell receptor (beta chain) stems from a study of T cells after yellow fever vaccination. Background on the study: Libraries from low-cell-number fractions were prepared with the SMART-Seq v4 Ultra Low Input RNA kit.

Using its own MiXCR run on the 5' RACE reads, TCRdb lists one record per CDR3 protein. The profile shows hundreds of thousands of distinct CDR3 sequences, about an eighth of them singletons. About this clonotype: Its target is unknown.

CDR1 is SGHRS, CDR2 YFSETQ, per germline. V dropped 0 bases and J dropped 0 bases, with 10 bases sitting between them. This CDR3 region has 16 residues. Whole-study results and caveats: One caveat is that FACS-sorted repertoires could contain abundant clonotypes contaminating from the bulk population.

Sequenced here: CD4+ T cells sorted from PBMCs, sampled 15 days after the yellow fever booster vaccination. The sequence derives from a man between 18 and 35 years old who received the YFV17D yellow fever vaccine. The chain joins TRBV5-1 to TRBJ2-4; D is unresolved. The CDR3 region is CASSLGGYLAKNIQYF. The CDR3 region has the DNA TGCGCCAGCAGCTTGGGCGGCTATCTAGCCAAAAACATTCAGTACTTC.